The 32 T cell receptor beta chains listed next were all sequenced from one sample in a study of blood T cell repertoires in COVID-19 (dated by TCRdb to the early 2020s). The library was produced with the immunoSEQ multiplex PCR assay. Sourced from immuneACCESS, this table was stored by TCRdb with only in-frame sequences that have V and J called. A share of the clones is absent; for the studies checked, an unresolved V gene accounts for under half, and the remainder has no known explanation. Within this sample are 110,000 to 150,000 clones, with over 70% of them counted one time only. The ten most abundant clones make up approximately 3.5% of the sample. Sequencing was carried out using peripheral blood. The receptors here all came from a man in his sixties or seventies who had recovered from COVID-19.

The V and J genes are TRBV5-4 and TRBJ1-1; no clear D. In germline, CDR1 is SGHNT, CDR2 YYREEE (reference sequence). CDR3 length: 14 amino acids. V was trimmed by 4 bases and J by 1 base, leaving 11 bases between them. CDR3 region: CASSGQVANTEAFF. In nucleotides, the CDR3 is TGTGCCAGCAGCGGGCAGGTGGCGAACACTGAAGCTTTCTTT.

This clone was seen repeatedly, ten times or more. This chain joins TRBV7-3 and TRBJ2-4; D is ambiguous. Trimming took off 5 bases at V and 5 bases at J, with 13 bases between the two ends. This CDR3 spans 14 amino acids. Germline CDR1 reads SGHTA; CDR2 reads FQGTGA. CDR3 sequence reads: CASSLGQAQNIQYF. The CDR3 nucleotides are TGTGCCAGCAGCCTTGGGCAGGCCCAAAACATTCAGTACTTC. Full variable domain (remainder filled in from reference TRBV7-3 and TRBJ2-4): GAGVSQTPSNKVTEKGKYVELRCDPISGHTALYWYRQSLGQGPEFLIYFQGTGAADDSGLPNDRFFAVRPEGSVSTLKIQRTERGDSAVYLCASSLGQAQNIQYFGAGTRLSVL.

This chain links TRBV24-1 with TRBJ2-3; TRBD2 matches 14 bases. V dropped 12 bases and J dropped 3; count of bases not matched to a gene: 13. Looked up from germline, CDR1 is KGHDR and CDR2 is SFDVKD. The length of the CDR3 is 17 residues. The CDR3 sequence is CAPGGTSGSPRTDTQYF. In DNA form, the CDR3 reads TGTGCCCCGGGTGGGACTAGCGGGAGCCCAAGGACAGATACGCAGTATTTT.

CDR3 nucleotides: TGTGCCAGCAGCCAAGATGTTAAGAGCTCCTACGAGCAGTACTTC. Its translation: CASSQDVKSSYEQYF. The genes are TRBV3-1 (or the pseudogene TRBV3-2) and TRBJ2-7; D call uncertain. The CDR3 spans 15 residues. The germline V gene encodes CDR1 LGHDT and CDR2 YNNKEL (reference sequence). Trimming pared 0 bases from V and 0 bases from J, leaving 9 bases between.

This clone was seen once. This sample also contains other DNA sequences that code for the same CDR3. J is TRBJ2-7 and V is TRBV11-2; D might be TRBD1 (5 bases). Trimming took 1 base from V and 0 from J, leaving 7 bases between them. CDR1 is SGHAT and CDR2 is FQNNGV in the germline V gene. The CDR3 covers 14 residues. CDR3 bases: TGTGCCAGCAGCTTAGTCCAGGGCTCCTACGAGCAGTACTTC. This encodes CASSLVQGSYEQYF.

This chain joins TRBV5-4 and TRBJ2-7; perhaps TRBD1 as D (5 bases). The ends were cut back, 0 bases at V and 0 bases at J, with 7 bases in the middle. Looked up from germline, CDR1 is SGHNT and CDR2 is YYREEE (reference sequence). CDR3 length: 14 amino acids. The CDR3 nucleotides read TGTGCCAGCAGCTTGGGGGGCCCCTCCTACGAGCAGTACTTC. Translating it yields CASSLGGPSYEQYF.

V is TRBV2 and J is TRBJ1-1; 7 bases match TRBD1. CDR1 SNHLY and CDR2 FYNNEI come from the germline V gene. Losses at the gene ends were 8 bases for V and 1 base for J; bases not matched to a gene: 4. The CDR3 is made up of 13 amino acids. The CDR3 spells CASADRPNTEAFF. CDR3 DNA: TGTGCCAGCGCGGACAGGCCGAACACTGAAGCTTTCTTT.

The chain recombines TRBV29-1 with TRBJ2-1, with 9 bases that match TRBD1. V lost 0 bases to trimming and J lost 5 bases; unmatched junction nucleotides: 2. CDR3 size: 14 residues. Looked up from germline, CDR1 is SQVTM and CDR2 is ANQGSEA. The CDR3 spells CSVEDWDRDNEQFF. Written as DNA, the CDR3 is TGCAGCGTTGAAGATTGGGACAGGGACAATGAGCAGTTCTTC.

The CDR3 here is CAWSNDRADEQYF. Written as DNA, the CDR3 is TGTGCCTGGAGTAATGACAGGGCTGACGAGCAGTACTTC. The chain links TRBV30 to TRBJ2-7; TRBD1 agrees at 7 bases. The germline CDR1 and CDR2 sequences are GTSNPN and SVGIG (reference sequence). This CDR3 comprises 13 residues. The V gene end was trimmed by 2 bases and the J gene end by 5 bases; junction bases not matched to a gene: 6.

The CDR3 is CAWRSGQGVEAFF. The CDR3 DNA reads as TGTGCCTGGAGGTCTGGGCAGGGGGTTGAAGCTTTCTTT. The rearrangement uses TRBV30 and TRBJ1-1; TRBD1 matches 7 bases. Per germline, CDR1 GTSNPN and CDR2 SVGIG (reference sequence). After removal of 3 bases from V and 7 bases from J, the junction contained 8 bases not matched to a gene. The CDR3 is 13 residues long.

The chain is built from TRBV6-5 and TRBJ1-2, with TRBD1 as a possible D gene (6 bases). The germline gives CDR1 MNHEY, CDR2 SVGAGI. This CDR3 contains 15 residues. Trimming shortened V by 5 bases and J by 5 bases, and 18 bases separated the two germline ends. The CDR3 DNA is TGTGCCAGCAGTACCCAAGCGGGGGCGGTTTATGGCTACACCTTC. Translation gives CASSTQAGAVYGYTF.

J is TRBJ1-4 and V is TRBV6-1; weak D call: TRBD1 (6 bases). V lost 3 bases, J lost 10 bases, and 18 bases lay in between. CDR1 is MNHNS and CDR2 is SASEGT in the germline V gene. The CDR3 loop spans 15 amino acids. The CDR3 sequence is CASSEETGYVGKLFF. As DNA, the CDR3 is TGTGCCAGCAGTGAGGAGACAGGCTACGTGGGAAAACTGTTTTTT.

CDR3 region: CASTQGLTGELFF. The CDR3 nucleotides are TGCGCCAGCACCCAGGGCCTAACCGGGGAGCTGTTTTTT. The chain is built from TRBV4-1 and TRBJ2-2; D might be TRBD1 (5 bases). V dropped 7 bases and J dropped 5 bases, with 11 bases sitting between them. Germline V CDR1 and CDR2: MGHRA, YSYEKL. CDR3 length equals 13 residues.

This chain joins TRBV2 and TRBJ2-3; D gene ambiguous. The CDR3 has 16 amino acids. The V end lost 7 bases, the J end lost 1 base, and 18 bases lay between the germline ends. CDR1 SNHLY and CDR2 FYNNEI come from the germline V gene. CDR3 nucleotide sequence: TGTGCCAGCAATCACGGCGTACAGACCGGCACAGATACGCAGTATTTT. Its translation is CASNHGVQTGTDTQYF.

The V call is TRBV29-1, the J call TRBJ2-1; TRBD2 agrees at 14 bases. CDR1 is SQVTM and CDR2 is ANQGSEA in the germline V gene. Trimming took 4 bases from V and 10 from J; bases not matched to a gene: 6. The CDR3 contains 14 residues. The CDR3 protein is CSVGGTSGRGEQFF. In nucleotides, the CDR3 is TGCAGCGTTGGAGGGACTAGCGGGAGAGGGGAGCAGTTCTTC.

The CDR3 spells CASSPRAGGIVYEQYF. The CDR3 DNA is TGTGCCAGTAGTCCCCGCGCGGGGGGGATAGTCTACGAGCAGTACTTC. The chain uses TRBV19 and TRBJ2-7, with 9 bases that match TRBD2. V was pared by 5 bases and J by 3 bases, with 11 bases of the junction left unmatched. CDR1 is LNHDA, CDR2 SQIVND, per germline (reference sequence). This CDR3 is 16 amino acids long.

On this clone itself: Given a much more abundant clone one base away, this may be a read error. The same CDR3 also results from other DNA sequences found in this sample. The chain employs TRBV10-1 and TRBJ2-2; D not certain. V dropped 11 bases and J dropped 5 bases, with 12 bases sitting between them. The CDR3 covers 12 residues. The V gene's germline CDR1 is WNHNN and CDR2 SYGVQD (reference sequence). CDR3 bases: TGCGCCTGCGGCCCCAATACCGGGGAGCTGTTTTTT. It codes for CACGPNTGELFF.

The gene calls are TRBV18 and TRBJ2-2, with D unclear. The CDR3 has 14 amino acids. The V gene's germline CDR1 is KGHSH and CDR2 LQKENI. Trimming pared 1 base from V and 1 base from J, leaving 4 bases between. CDR3 sequence: CASSPRRNTGELFF. The CDR3 region has the DNA TGTGCCAGCTCACCACGCAGGAACACCGGGGAGCTGTTTTTT.

The chain combines TRBV9 with TRBJ1-6, with D possibly matching TRBD1 (5 bases). Trimming took 1 base from V and 14 from J, leaving 16 bases between them. The CDR3 consists of 14 residues. In germline, CDR1 is SGDLS, CDR2 YYNGEE. CDR3: CASSVSSTGEALHF. In DNA, the CDR3 is TGTGCCAGCAGCGTATCGAGCACAGGAGAAGCCCTCCACTTT.

The J gene is TRBJ1-2, the V gene TRBV19, with 10 bases aligning to TRBD1. CDR3 size: 14 residues. CDR1 and CDR2 from the germline V gene are LNHDA and SQIVND (reference sequence). Germline trimming cut 7 bases from V and 0 bases from J; bases unmatched to any gene: 2. The CDR3 nucleotides read TGTGCCAGTATAGGACAGGGGGCTAACTATGGCTACACCTTC. Amino acid sequence: CASIGQGANYGYTF.

The chain is built from TRBV6-5 and TRBJ2-2; 7 bases align to TRBD1. The CDR3 has 13 amino acids. Germline lookup yields CDR1 MNHEY and CDR2 SVGAGI. V shed 6 bases, J shed 7 bases, and the junction held 5 bases outside the gene matches. The DNA of the CDR3 is TGTGCCAGCAGGACGACAGGGAACGGGGAGCTGTTTTTT. Translation gives CASRTTGNGELFF.

The gene calls are TRBV19 and TRBJ2-2; the D gene is possibly TRBD2 (6 bases). V lost 8 bases and J lost 7, with 20 bases in between. The CDR3 consists of 15 residues. Per germline, CDR1 LNHDA and CDR2 SQIVND (reference sequence). The CDR3 reads CASAGLPKRNGELFF. CDR3 sequence (DNA): TGTGCCAGTGCTGGACTACCCAAGAGGAACGGGGAGCTGTTTTTT.

The gene calls are TRBV15 and TRBJ1-5, with a tentative D call TRBD1 (6 bases). The germline gives CDR1 LNHNV, CDR2 YYDKDF (reference sequence). V shed 0 bases and J shed 6 bases, with 15 bases lying between them. There are 16 residues in the CDR3. In DNA form, the CDR3 reads TGTGCCACCAGCAGAGATAACCCAGGGGCGGGTCAGCCCCAGCATTTT. It is translated as CATSRDNPGAGQPQHF.

The chain links TRBV21-1 to TRBJ2-1; TRBD2 is the table's D call and was not checked against the DNA. TRBV21-1 is a listed pseudogene. There are 16 residues in the CDR3. The CDR3 DNA reads TGTGCCAGCAGCAAAGGCGCTAGCGGTACTTACAATGAGCAGTTCTTC. Translating gives CASSKGASGTYNEQFF.

The J gene is TRBJ2-3, the V gene TRBV9; 14 nucleotides agree with TRBD2. CDR3 length: 17 amino acids. Unmatched junction bases numbered 9, after V lost 3 bases and J lost 6 bases. Germline V gene lookup returns CDR1 SGDLS and CDR2 YYNGEE. Written as DNA, the CDR3 is TGTGCCAGCAGCGCCGGGACTAGCGGGAGCTGGACGGATACGCAGTATTTT. Amino acids: CASSAGTSGSWTDTQYF.

This sequence joins TRBV29-1 and TRBJ2-7; 10 nucleotides agree with TRBD1. V shed 5 bases, J shed 5 bases, and the junction held 6 bases outside the gene matches. This CDR3 has 13 amino acids. Germline loops: CDR1 SQVTM, CDR2 ANQGSEA. This CDR3 reads CSVYRDRGNEQYF. Written as DNA, the CDR3 is TGCAGCGTTTACCGGGACAGGGGAAACGAGCAGTACTTC.

The DNA for the CDR3 is TGTGCCACCAGTGAGTCGGACAGGGGACAGAGAGGTACGCAGTATTTT. Translation gives CATSESDRGQRGTQYF. V usage is TRBV24-1 and J usage is TRBJ2-3; 9 nucleotides agree with TRBD1. Germline CDR1 is KGHDR and CDR2 is SFDVKD. V dropped 4 bases and J dropped 8; count of bases not matched to a gene: 12. This CDR3 is built from 16 residues.

This chain joins TRBV30 and TRBJ1-6; D remains unclear. The CDR3 sequence is 14 residues long. V lost 1 base to trimming and J lost 6 bases, with 10 bases between them. Germline CDR1 GTSNPN, CDR2 SVGIG (reference sequence). CDR3 sequence: CAWSGVPPNSPLHF. As DNA, the CDR3 is TGTGCCTGGAGTGGAGTCCCCCCTAATTCACCCCTCCACTTT.

The gene calls are TRBV5-1 and TRBJ2-7; D ambiguous. This CDR3 region has 13 residues. Germline CDR1 and CDR2: SGHRS and YFSETQ. Trimming took off 1 base at V and 4 bases at J, with 9 bases between the two ends. The CDR3, as DNA: TGCGCCAGCAGCTTGCGTGTCGGTTACGAGCAGTACTTC. Translating gives CASSLRVGYEQYF.

This clone was observed a few times. The chain has TRBV7-9 and TRBJ2-7; unclear D gene. Between the trimmed V and J ends, which lost 1 base and 4 bases, there was a span of 8 bases. Germline V gene sequence: CDR1 SEHNR, CDR2 FQNEAQ (reference sequence). The CDR3 runs to 13 residues. DNA for the CDR3: TGTGCCAGCAGCTTAGGTCAGGATTACGAGCAGTACTTC. This gives the protein CASSLGQDYEQYF.

This clone occurred a few times. The chain uses TRBV7-8 and TRBJ2-7; D may be TRBD1 (5 bases). Germline V gene sequence: CDR1 SGHVS, CDR2 FQNEAQ. The CDR3 runs 17 residues. V lost 3 bases, J lost 0 bases, and 18 bases lay in between. The CDR3 DNA is TGTGCCAGCAGCTTTTCAGGGTGGGTAGAGAGCTCCTACGAGCAGTACTTC. It translates to CASSFSGWVESSYEQYF.

This chain joins TRBV19 and TRBJ2-2; possibly TRBD2 for D (5 bases). Per germline, CDR1 LNHDA and CDR2 SQIVND (reference sequence). The CDR3 totals 15 residues. With 3 bases removed from V and 2 bases from J, the gap between germline ends came to 10 bases. The CDR3 loop is CASSMVGGNTGELFF. The CDR3 region has the DNA TGTGCCAGTAGTATGGTCGGAGGAAACACCGGGGAGCTGTTTTTT. The variable domain in full, with the rest retrieved from reference TRBV19 and TRBJ2-2, is DGGITQSPKYLFRKEGQNVTLSCEQNLNHDAMYWYRQDPGQGLRLIYYSQIVNDFQKGDIAEGYSVSREKKESFPLTVTSAQKNPTAFYLCASSMVGGNTGELFFGEGSRLTVL.